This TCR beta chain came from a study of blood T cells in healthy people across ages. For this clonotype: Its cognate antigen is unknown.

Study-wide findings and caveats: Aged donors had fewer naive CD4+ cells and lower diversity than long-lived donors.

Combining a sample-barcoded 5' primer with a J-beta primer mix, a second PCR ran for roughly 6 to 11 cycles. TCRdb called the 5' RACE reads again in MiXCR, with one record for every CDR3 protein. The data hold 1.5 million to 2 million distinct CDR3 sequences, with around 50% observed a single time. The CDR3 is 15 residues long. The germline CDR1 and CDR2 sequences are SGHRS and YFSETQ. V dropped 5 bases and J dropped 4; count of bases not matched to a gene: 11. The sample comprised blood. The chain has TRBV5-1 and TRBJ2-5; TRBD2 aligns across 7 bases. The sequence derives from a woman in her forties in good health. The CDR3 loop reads CASRRQTSSPETQYF. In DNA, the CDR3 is TGCGCCAGCAGGCGACAGACTAGCTCCCCAGAGACCCAGTACTTC. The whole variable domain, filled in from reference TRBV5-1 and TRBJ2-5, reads KAGVTQTPRYLIKTRGQQVTLSCSPISGHRSVSWYQQTPGQGLQFLFEYFSETQRNKGNFPGRFSGRQFSNSRSEMNVSTLELGDSALYLCASRRQTSSPETQYFGPGTRLLVL.